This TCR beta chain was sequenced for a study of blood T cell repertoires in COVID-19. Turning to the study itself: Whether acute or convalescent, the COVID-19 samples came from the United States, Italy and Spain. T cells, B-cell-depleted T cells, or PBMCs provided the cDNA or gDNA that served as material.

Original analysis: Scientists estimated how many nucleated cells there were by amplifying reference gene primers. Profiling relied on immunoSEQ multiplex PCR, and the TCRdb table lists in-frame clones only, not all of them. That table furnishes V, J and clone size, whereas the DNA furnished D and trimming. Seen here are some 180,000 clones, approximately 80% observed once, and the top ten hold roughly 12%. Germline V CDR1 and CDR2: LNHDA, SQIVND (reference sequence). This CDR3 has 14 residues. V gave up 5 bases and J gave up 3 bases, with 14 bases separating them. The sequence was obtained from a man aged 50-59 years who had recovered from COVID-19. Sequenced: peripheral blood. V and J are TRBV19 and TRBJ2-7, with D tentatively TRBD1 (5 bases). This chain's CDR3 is CASSSQTGNYEQYF. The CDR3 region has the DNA TGTGCCAGTAGTTCTCAAACAGGTAACTACGAGCAGTACTTC.